This TCR beta chain appears in the sequencing data of a study of shared clonotypes between healthy human individuals. All participating donors were Caucasian adults from Nashville, Tennessee. Genomic DNA of each subset was evenly split across several immunoSEQ plates. For sorted subsets, approximately 0.2 ug DNA per replicate equaled tens of thousands of T cell genomes. Here immunoSEQ multiplex PCR was the method, and the copy in TCRdb shows in-frame clones only, minus some. The sample holds about 380,000 clones; around 96% are singletons and the top ten take 0.32%. Regarding this clone: Its antigen is currently unknown.

The CDR3 loop spans 17 amino acids. Germline-derived CDR1 and CDR2 are LNHDA and SQIVND (reference sequence). The study's findings and limits: The study found lower generation probabilities in non-shared clonotypes than in those shared by all four donors.

The genes are TRBV19 and TRBJ2-4; 16 positions agree with TRBD2. Material for sequencing was memory CD8+ T cells sorted from blood. Sample subset: CD45RO+ cells pooled with CCR7-negative TemRA cells. This receptor was taken from a young man in good health. CDR3 in amino acids: CASRGTSGRAGKNIQYF. For the CDR3, the DNA is TGTGCTTCAAGGGGGACTAGCGGGAGGGCCGGCAAAAACATTCAGTACTTC.